This T cell receptor (beta chain) was observed in a study of cytomegalovirus exposure and HLA in healthy donors (dated by TCRdb to about 2017). Notes on the research overall: An earlier analysis of some 600 of the donors reported approximately 300 Gb of sequence data and 95 million to 120 million unique TCR beta sequences obtained from roughly 180 million T cells. An early release that covered about 600 HLA-typed donors contained approximately 300 gigabases of sequencing data and about 93 million unique TCR sequences. The genetic ancestry cluster associated with self-reported Caucasian donors included 81% of the 398 genotyped donors. The study was designed to test whether signatures of past pathogen exposure could be identified by cataloging public T cell receptors. The study used immunosequencing to profile the T cell repertoires of 670 or so subjects and linked those repertoires to cytomegalovirus serostatus. Besides the first cohort of 666 subjects, a separate validation cohort made up of 120 different subjects was used. High-throughput TCR immunosequencing, statistical association of individual TCRs with disease status, and machine learning were combined to predict cytomegalovirus infection status. To study patterns of TCR occurrence, a later analysis re-analyzed previously published TCR beta repertoires from several hundred donors and added high-resolution HLA genotyping. The later analysis used no new phenotypic data to find candidate immune exposures, relying instead on TCR beta sequences and their occurrence across donors. An earlier analysis of nearly 600 of the donors applied high-throughput TCR beta sequencing to assess whether each TCR beta V gene segment acted as functional or pseudogenic. Donor age, sex, ethnicity and CMV serostatus were compiled together with the repertoire data. A later genetic analysis took genome-wide SNP genotypes for about three fifths of the roughly 700 donors and used that subset as a discovery cohort. Every repertoire in the discovery cohort had been generated on one and the same sequencing platform. Class I and class II HLA loci were covered by the typing at four-digit resolution. Typing coverage varied by locus: about 629-630 donors for A, B, C, DRB1 and DQB1; under 550 for DQA1; 606 for DPA1; under 490 for DPB1. Five DR-DQ haplotypes were treated as single units for association and clustering because of strong linkage in the cohort. On average, 235,054 unique TCR beta nucleotide sequences were sequenced per donor among a few hundred genotyped donors of the cohort, with roughly 18% of those sequences being non-productive. Here is what the overall study found, with its caveats: It was suggested by the authors that the approach could potentially be generalized to other disease states and immunological phenotypes. In a later analysis, HLA-associated TCR beta chains were found to be more clonally expanded and to have lower generation probabilities than equally common non-associated chains. In an earlier analysis of some 500 of the donors, most TCR beta V segments appeared in productive rearrangements about 87% or about 30% of the time, broadly matching IMGT annotations. The classifier was reported to diagnose cytomegalovirus status with high specificity and sensitivity in both the original and validation cohorts. Linkage disequilibrium might explain the correlated functional status among segregating V segments, but an unknown experimental factor could not be excluded. A total of fewer than 200 TCR beta chains were listed by the study as associated with cytomegalovirus. CMV serostatus was the only immune exposure information available for the cohort. Assigning TCR associations to individual alleles was difficult when HLA alleles, especially DR and DQ, strongly co-occurred. At a false discovery rate of 0.05, a later analysis linked 15,000 to 20,000 TCR beta sequences to specific HLA alleles. An association between a missense DCLRE1C variant and V-gene and J-gene trimming of TCR beta chains was found in a later genetic analysis and replicated in an independent cohort. Most TCR sequences were seen in very few donors, while some public TCRs were found in many individuals. Only TCR beta chains were sequenced in this cohort, and the absence of alpha or paired-chain data limited detectable features. In a later genetic analysis, fewer N-insertions in productive TCRs were reported among donors in an Asian-associated ancestry cluster than the roughly 700-donor mean. Several of the top co-occurrence clusters appeared to be linked to parvovirus B19, influenza, CMV and Epstein-Barr virus, according to a later analysis. Because HLA typing was missing for some donors at each locus, association tests included only the typed subset. The sequencing pipeline was judged likely to have produced a cluster of highly shared sequence variants as a technical artifact. Most CMV-associated TCR beta chains appeared to be HLA-restricted in a later analysis, and the HLA associations seemed to be driven largely by CMV exposure. Roughly uniform sequencing depth across donors was assumed in presence/absence analyses, although this assumption may not hold. Some IMGT-functional V segments, including TRBV6-2 and TRBV6-3, could not be told apart with the 87-base-pair reads, so those segments were excluded. A further reported finding was that TCR beta sequences accurately predicted the HLA-A and HLA-B alleles for most subjects in the first cohort. The earlier analysis of almost 600 of the donors excluded some 16 rarely observed V segments, including chromosome 9 orphons, because counts were too low. A few of the identified cytomegalovirus-associated TCR beta chains were confirmed in vitro to be specific for cytomegalovirus antigens. In a later analysis, TCR association rates were found to vary across HLA loci, with the most associated TCRs seen for DRB1 alleles and the fewest for HLA-C alleles.

The receptor library was made with the immunoSEQ multiplex PCR assay. The multiplex PCR relied on a mix of 60 forward primers for TCR Vbeta segments and 13 reverse primers for TCR Jbeta segments. The CDR3 region of rearranged TCR beta genes was amplified from genomic DNA by a multiplex PCR assay. The amplified TCR beta libraries were sequenced on the Illumina HiSeq System as 87-base-pair reads. In the paper's pipeline: A later analysis counted some 80 million unique TCR beta chains across the approximately 700 repertoires, and around 9.9 million of these chains were shared by at least two donors. Raw reads were error-corrected and collapsed into unique sequences with a nearest-neighbor algorithm that merged closely related sequences to remove PCR and sequencing errors. V, D and J gene segments were assigned by aligning CDR3 sequences to IMGT reference sequences. Each retained sequence needed at least a six-nucleotide match to both a V gene segment and a J gene segment. Rearrangements were called productive when the CDR3 lacked stop codons and stayed in frame with V and J; all others were non-productive. Following IMGT convention, CDR3 was defined as the stretch from the second conserved V-encoded cysteine up to the conserved J-encoded phenylalanine. Sequences without an unambiguous match to a single V gene segment were excluded from the earlier analysis of 500 to 700 of the donors. An earlier analysis of fewer than 650 of the donors classified V segments as functional when productive rearrangements were above 56.7% and as segregating when the standard deviation between donors was above 5%. A statistical classification framework was developed to diagnose cytomegalovirus status using the catalog of TCR beta chain sequences. In a later analysis, TCR nucleotide sequences were compared against IMGT/GENE-DB human TR gene sequences so that V and J genes could be assigned. Using the TCRdist pipeline, a later analysis assigned CDR3 sequences along with most-parsimonious VDJ recombination scenarios. In a later analysis, each TCR beta chain was defined by its CDR3 amino acid sequence together with its V-gene family, and reads lacking a unique V-gene family were excluded. As a way to deal with suspected cross-contamination and a sequencing artifact, a later analysis dropped approximately 570 nucleotide sequences that were highly shared and had low generation probability. For each public chain, a later analysis derived a clonal expansion index from normalized ranks of inferred template counts within each repertoire. In a later analysis, generation probabilities were computed with a VDJ recombination model fitted to out-of-frame rearrangements, and the resulting probabilities were checked against IGoR. Hypergeometric tests were used in a later analysis to score TCR-TCR, TCR-HLA and TCR-CMV co-occurrence, with a repertoire-size bias correction applied to the TCR pairs. False discovery rates were estimated in a later analysis by permuting HLA or CMV assignments 20 times. In a later analysis, co-occurring TCRs were grouped with DBSCAN, and TCRdist sequence similarity was added when clustering was performed within HLA-allele-positive subsets. Repertoires with fewer than 30,000 or more than 120,000 public chains were left out of co-occurrence clustering, as were five repertoires with anomalous nucleotide sharing. Held by TCRdb, this immuneACCESS table contains in-frame sequences only and omits some clones. Under half of the omission traces to an unresolved V gene where checked; the cause of the rest is unknown. V and J calls and clone size follow that table, whereas D and trimming were derived from the DNA. The sample data list roughly 63,000 clones, and roughly 70% of these were observed just once. The ten largest account for roughly 23% of the sample.

Trimming removed 5 bases from V and 3 bases from J, leaving 18 bases between the germline ends. The CDR3 covers 16 residues, taking in both the cysteine and the phenylalanine. Solely the CDR3 DNA is kept, with 48 bases framed from the first base. CDR1 and CDR2 (SGHTA, FQGNSA) derive from the germline V gene. The cohort was made up of approximately 670 healthy bone marrow donors. At the time of sampling, all cohort members were nominally healthy, though unrecorded immune exposures were likely present. The donor tested CMV seropositive and was one of the 289 seropositive cohort members. Each donor provided a peripheral blood sample, and peripheral blood mononuclear cells were used for TCR beta sequencing. The Qiagen DNeasy Blood Extraction Kit was used to extract genomic DNA from the blood cell samples. This clone was counted a few times. Its binding antigen is unknown. Base qualities are not provided; no much larger clone lies one nucleotide away.

This clonotype was sampled from a man in his fifties or sixties in good health and CMV-seropositive. The receptor chain draws on TRBV7-2 and TRBJ2-3; a tentative D match to TRBD2 spans 6 bases. Sequencing used PBMCs. Here is the DNA: TGTGCCAGCAGCCCTTCCGGGCCCCGGGGGACAGATACGCAGTATTTT. Its product reads: CASSPSGPRGTDTQYF.